These 32 T cell receptor beta chains share one sample of origin, sequenced in a study of T cells after yellow fever vaccination. TCRdb re-called the 5' RACE reads through MiXCR, storing one row per CDR3 protein. The sample consists of about 400,000 distinct CDR3 sequences, 6.2% of them appearing once. This sample comprised PBMCs, obtained 5 days after the yellow fever booster vaccination. The receptors stem from a young man who received the YFV17D yellow fever vaccine.

The chain has TRBV12-3 or TRBV12-4 and TRBJ2-7; TRBD2 might be the D (5 bases). V lost 2 bases and J lost 7, with 9 bases in between. This CDR3 spans 12 amino acids. CDR3 sequence (DNA): TGTGCCAGCAGTTTATATACGGGGGAGCAGTACTTC. It codes for CASSLYTGEQYF.

The chain has TRBV7-2 and TRBJ2-5; D not certain. The V end was cut by 1 base, the J end by 9 bases, with 12 bases between. CDR3 size: 13 residues. Germline CDR1 SGHTA, CDR2 FQGNSA. The CDR3 nucleotides read TGTGCCAGCAGCTTAGTAGTGGGCCCGTCCCAGTACTTC. Translating gives CASSLVVGPSQYF. Based on the CDR3 plus reference TRBV7-2 and TRBJ2-5, the full variable domain is GAGVSQSPSNKVTEKGKDVELRCDPISGHTALYWYRQSLGQGLEFLIYFQGNSAPDKSGLPSDRFSAERTGGSVSTLTIQRTQQEDSAVYLCASSLVVGPSQYFGPGTRLLVL.

J is TRBJ2-7 and V is TRBV4-2; maybe TRBD2 (5 bases). The ends were cut back, 4 bases at V and 0 bases at J, with 16 bases in the middle. The CDR3 loop spans 16 amino acids. Germline CDR1 is LGHNA and CDR2 is YNFKEQ. In nucleotides, the CDR3 is TGTGCCAGCAGCCCCGGCGTAGAGCGGCCCTCCTACGAGCAGTACTTC. This codes for CASSPGVERPSYEQYF.

CDR3 sequence (DNA): TGTGCCAGCAGCCATGGGCCACCCTCAGATACGCAGTATTTT. It specifies CASSHGPPSDTQYF. The chain is built from TRBV7-9 and TRBJ2-3; D uncertain. The CDR3 has 14 amino acids. Germline CDR1 and CDR2: SEHNR and FQNEAQ (reference sequence). V was pared by 5 bases and J by 4 bases, with 13 bases between.

The V gene is TRBV29-1, the J gene TRBJ2-1; D possibly matches TRBD1 or TRBD2 (5 bases each). Germline-derived CDR1 and CDR2 are SQVTM and ANQGSEA. This CDR3 is built from 16 residues. The V end was cut by 3 bases, the J end by 2 bases, with 17 bases between. The CDR3 coding sequence is TGCAGCGTTGAGGGCTACCGGGACGGGGCCTACAATGAGCAGTTCTTC. This codes for CSVEGYRDGAYNEQFF.

This clonotype was observed a few times. The V and J genes are TRBV28 and TRBJ2-3, with D hard to call. V was shortened by 2 bases and J by 3 bases, with 12 bases between the two germline ends. The CDR3 is made up of 15 amino acids. Looked up from germline, CDR1 is MDHEN and CDR2 is SYDVKM. CDR3 in DNA: TGTGCCAGCAGTTTAAGTGTAGTTGGGACAGATACGCAGTATTTT. Its translation is CASSLSVVGTDTQYF.

There are a few counts of this clonotype. The gene calls are TRBV20-1 and TRBJ2-3, with TRBD1 identical over 9 bases. V gave up 0 bases and J gave up 4 bases; unmatched junction bases: 5. The CDR3 loop spans 15 amino acids. From germline, CDR1 is DFQATT and CDR2 SNEGSKA (reference sequence). This chain's CDR3 is CSAREGTGLPDTQYF. The CDR3 DNA follows: TGCAGTGCTAGAGAAGGGACAGGGCTTCCAGATACGCAGTATTTT.

V gene TRBV18 combines with J gene TRBJ1-3, with 7 bases fitting TRBD1. The germline CDR1 and CDR2 sequences are KGHSH and LQKENI. The junction had 4 bases not matched to a gene; V was cut back by 2 bases and J by 0 bases. The CDR3 is made up of 16 amino acids. The CDR3 sequence: CASSPGQASSGNTIYF. The DNA for the CDR3 is TGTGCCAGCTCACCAGGACAGGCCAGCTCTGGAAACACCATATATTTT.

The genes are TRBV4-2 and TRBJ2-3; D not certain. With 3 bases removed from V and 3 bases from J, the gap between germline ends came to 4 bases. In germline, CDR1 is LGHNA, CDR2 YNFKEQ. CDR3 length: 12 amino acids. The CDR3 loop reads CASSQPTDTQYF. In nucleotides, the CDR3 is TGTGCCAGCAGCCAGCCTACAGATACGCAGTATTTT.

This clonotype has ten or more counts. The chain joins TRBV20-1 to TRBJ2-5; D is unresolved. Between the trimmed V and J ends, which lost 6 bases and 5 bases, there was a span of 13 bases. The CDR3 has 12 residues. In germline, CDR1 is DFQATT, CDR2 SNEGSKA (reference sequence). CDR3: CSAPSDGETQYF. For the CDR3, the DNA is TGCAGTGCCCCCAGTGATGGGGAGACCCAGTACTTC.

This clonotype was detected many times. The chain is built from TRBV11-2 and TRBJ2-4, with TRBD2 matching 8 bases. CDR1 and CDR2 (germline): SGHAT, FQNNGV. This CDR3 is built from 20 residues. With 2 bases clipped from V and 3 bases from J, the junction kept 18 bases outside the gene matches. This CDR3 reads CASSLHGDAAGGRGKNIQYF. As DNA, the CDR3 is TGTGCCAGCAGCTTACATGGGGACGCGGCGGGAGGTCGGGGCAAAAACATTCAGTACTTC. The complete variable domain, with remaining parts taken from reference TRBV11-2 and TRBJ2-4, reads EAGVAQSPRYKIIEKRQSVAFWCNPISGHATLYWYQQILGQGPKLLIQFQNNGVVDDSQLPKDRFSAERLKGVDSTLKIQPAKLEDSAVYLCASSLHGDAAGGRGKNIQYFGAGTRLSVL.

This clonotype was seen at least ten times. This rearrangement joins TRBV3-1 to TRBJ2-1; no clear D gene. The CDR3 is 16 residues long. Germline V gene lookup returns CDR1 LGHDT and CDR2 YNNKEL (reference sequence). V was trimmed by 0 bases and J by 2 bases, leaving 11 bases between them. CDR3 in amino acids: CASSQEGKGTYNEQFF. The CDR3 DNA reads TGTGCCAGCAGCCAAGAGGGCAAGGGTACCTACAATGAGCAGTTCTTC.

This clonotype was seen a few times. V and J are TRBV5-6 and TRBJ2-3; 7 bases are a match to TRBD2. The trim removed 0 bases at V and 0 bases at J, leaving 10 bases unmatched. The CDR3 has 18 amino acids. CDR1 is SGHDT, CDR2 YYEEEE, per germline. CDR3 nucleotides: TGTGCCAGCAGCTTGGGGGGTCTAGCGGAAATAAGCACAGATACGCAGTATTTT. Translated: CASSLGGLAEISTDTQYF.

This clonotype was seen more than once but under ten times. V gene TRBV4-3 combines with J gene TRBJ1-1, with 9 bases identical to TRBD1. The CDR3 has 14 residues. Trimming took 3 bases from V and 11 from J; bases not matched to a gene: 10. Looked up from germline, CDR1 is LGHNA and CDR2 is YSLEER. The CDR3 DNA reads TGCGCCAGCAGCCAGGAAGGACAGGGGAGGAAGGCTTTCTTT. Residues: CASSQEGQGRKAFF.

This clonotype was recorded at least ten times. Its ends do not fully match the called genes, so a read error is possible. The chain uses TRBV7-9 and TRBJ2-5; 9 bases align to TRBD1. The germline V gene has CDR1 SEHNR and CDR2 FQNEAQ (reference sequence). The CDR3 loop spans 13 amino acids. CDR3 loop: CASSLDRGETQYF. The CDR3 coding sequence is TGCGCCAGCAGCTTGGACAGGGGAGAGACCCAGTACTTC.

In this sample, this clonotype turned up a few times. This sequence joins TRBV5-4 and TRBJ2-5; D is uncertain. CDR1 is SGHNT and CDR2 is YYREEE in the germline V gene (reference sequence). Deletions cut 6 bases from V and 5 bases from J, with 17 bases between. This CDR3 region has 14 residues. CDR3 sequence: CASKGVGLQETQYF. As DNA, the CDR3 is TGTGCCAGCAAAGGTGTCGGCCTCCAGGAGACCCAGTACTTC. The full variable domain, in which reference TRBV5-4 and TRBJ2-5 provide the parts outside the CDR3, is ETGVTQSPTHLIKTRGQQVTLRCSSQSGHNTVSWYQQALGQGPQFIFQYYREEENGRGNFPPRFSGLQFPNYSSELNVNALELDDSALYLCASKGVGLQETQYFGPGTRLLVL.

This clonotype was observed many times. The chain employs TRBV20-1 and TRBJ2-2, with 10 bases matching TRBD1. The CDR3 contains 13 residues. Germline-derived CDR1 and CDR2 are DFQATT and SNEGSKA (reference sequence). J was trimmed by 6 bases and V by 8 bases; bases with no gene match: 6. CDR3 in amino acids: CSTPGQGPGELFF. The CDR3 DNA follows: TGCAGTACTCCGGGACAGGGGCCCGGGGAGCTGTTTTTT.

The chain combines TRBV7-6 with TRBJ2-2; D gene ambiguous. Deletions cut 1 base from V and 3 bases from J, with 12 bases between. The CDR3 totals 16 residues. CDR1 and CDR2 (germline): SGHVS, FNYEAQ. The CDR3 bases are TGTGCCAGCAGCTTAGTACCACAGTCATACACCGGGGAGCTGTTTTTT. This codes for CASSLVPQSYTGELFF.

V is TRBV3-1 and J is TRBJ2-1; 12 bases align to TRBD2. Germline V gene sequence: CDR1 LGHDT, CDR2 YNNKEL (reference sequence). This CDR3 spans 16 amino acids. J gave up 3 bases and V 1 base, and 1 base lay outside the gene matches. The CDR3 sequence is CASSQGTSGNYNEQFF. CDR3 in DNA: TGTGCCAGCAGCCAAGGGACTAGCGGGAACTACAATGAGCAGTTCTTC.

The chain couples TRBV24-1 to TRBJ2-6; 11 nucleotides match TRBD2. Germline CDR1 is KGHDR and CDR2 is SFDVKD. This CDR3 is built from 16 residues. V dropped 12 bases and J dropped 1; count of bases not matched to a gene: 7. CDR3 loop: CASSPSGRSGANVLTF. The CDR3 DNA reads as TGTGCCTCCTCTCCTAGCGGGAGGTCTGGGGCCAACGTCCTGACTTTC.

The chain carries TRBV10-3 and TRBJ2-1; a weak D match, TRBD2 (5 bases). V was cut by 0 bases and J by 5 bases, with 17 bases left in between. The germline V gene has CDR1 ENHRY and CDR2 SYGVKD. There are 17 residues in the CDR3. The CDR3 DNA sequence: TGTGCCATCAGTGAGTCGATGCGGGCGATGCCCGACAATGAGCAGTTCTTC. It codes for CAISESMRAMPDNEQFF.

This rearrangement joins TRBV5-1 to TRBJ2-1, with D hard to call. CDR3 length: 14 amino acids. CDR1 and CDR2 (germline): SGHRS, YFSETQ. V was cut by 9 bases and J by 1 base, with 14 bases left in between. The CDR3 nucleotides read TGCGCCACCCGGCCCGGGCGATCCTACAATGAGCAGTTCTTC. Residues: CATRPGRSYNEQFF.

This clonotype has a count of ten or more. The V and J genes are TRBV12-3 or TRBV12-4 and TRBJ2-1; D remains unclear. This CDR3 has 14 amino acids. The ends were cut back, 7 bases at V and 0 bases at J, with 10 bases in the middle. The CDR3 loop reads CASNRQSSYNEQFF. The CDR3 bases are TGTGCCAGCAACCGGCAGAGCTCCTACAATGAGCAGTTCTTC.

Points on this clonotype: The germline gene is not matched at one end of the junction; a read error may be the cause. The chain uses TRBV5-4 and TRBJ2-2, with TRBD2 matching 7 bases. The V gene's germline CDR1 is SGHNT and CDR2 YYREEE (reference sequence). The CDR3 sequence is 18 residues long. CDR3 region: CARSLGDLRTSGTGELFF. DNA for the CDR3: TGTGCCCGCAGCTTGGGCGATTTGCGGACTAGTGGGACCGGGGAGCTGTTTTTT.

This chain joins TRBV5-1 and TRBJ1-1; 7 nucleotides agree with TRBD1. Germline V gene data show CDR1 as SGHRS and CDR2 as YFSETQ. The ends lost 4 bases at V and 3 bases at J; junction bases unmatched: 6. CDR3 size: 14 residues. The CDR3 DNA is TGCGCCAGCAGCCCCGGGACAGAGCACACTGAAGCTTTCTTT. Its protein is CASSPGTEHTEAFF.

This clonotype was counted a few times. This chain connects TRBV6-5 to TRBJ1-5; 7 bases are shared with TRBD1. CDR3 length equals 16 residues. The V gene's germline CDR1 is MNHEY and CDR2 SVGAGI. J lost 2 bases, V lost 4 bases, and 8 bases had no gene match. The CDR3 reads CASSSADRSGNQPQHF. The CDR3 nucleotides are TGTGCCAGCAGTTCCGCGGACAGGTCGGGCAATCAGCCCCAGCATTTT.

Only a few counts were recorded for this clonotype. The rearrangement uses TRBV5-1 and TRBJ2-7; either TRBD1 or TRBD2 may fit D (5 bases each). The CDR3 loop spans 15 amino acids. Trimming pared 1 base from V and 3 bases from J, leaving 14 bases between. Germline CDR1 is SGHRS and CDR2 is YFSETQ. The DNA of the CDR3 is TGCGCCAGCAGCTTGACCGGGACCAACTTCTACGAGCAGTACTTC. This translates into CASSLTGTNFYEQYF.

The rearrangement uses TRBV29-1 and TRBJ1-4; the D is unclear. Looked up from germline, CDR1 is SQVTM and CDR2 is ANQGSEA. The CDR3 has 14 residues. The germline V and J ends were trimmed by 4 bases and 5 bases, with 14 bases remaining between them. The CDR3 sequence: CSVVFERGNEKLFF. The CDR3 region has the DNA TGCAGCGTTGTGTTTGAACGGGGAAATGAAAAACTGTTTTTT.

At least ten counts were recorded for this clonotype. The chain carries TRBV7-2 and TRBJ2-7; the match to TRBD1 covers 7 bases. After removal of 5 bases from V and 4 bases from J, the junction contained 5 bases not matched to a gene. Germline CDR1 reads SGHTA; CDR2 reads FQGNSA. This CDR3 spans 13 amino acids. The CDR3 is CASSLDRAYEQYF. The CDR3 nucleotides read TGTGCCAGCAGCCTCGACAGGGCGTACGAGCAGTACTTC.

This clonotype has just a few counts. The rearrangement joins TRBV7-9 to TRBJ2-3; D might be TRBD1 or TRBD2, each matching 5 bases. Germline-derived CDR1 and CDR2 are SEHNR and FQNEAQ (reference sequence). Trimming shortened V by 5 bases and J by 14 bases, and 17 bases separated the two germline ends. CDR3 length: 12 residues. In DNA, the CDR3 is TGTGCCAGCAGCCAAACGGGGCCAGATTTGTATTTT. Residues: CASSQTGPDLYF.

This clonotype was counted at least ten times. The chain employs TRBV24-1 and TRBJ2-1; 10 nucleotides align to TRBD2. Trimming took 0 bases from V and 0 from J; bases not matched to a gene: 4. CDR1 and CDR2 (germline): KGHDR, SFDVKD. CDR3 length: 18 amino acids. CDR3 coding DNA: TGTGCCACCAGTGATTTGGGGGCTAGCGGGAGCTCCTACAATGAGCAGTTCTTC. Translated, it gives CATSDLGASGSSYNEQFF.

This clonotype turned up a few times. V gene TRBV4-1 combines with J gene TRBJ2-7, with 10 nucleotides matching TRBD2. Per the germline V gene, CDR1 is MGHRA and CDR2 is YSYEKL. J gave up 5 bases and V 0 bases, and 4 bases lay outside the gene matches. CDR3 length: 15 amino acids. Written as DNA, the CDR3 is TGCGCCAGCAGCCAAGAGAGCGGGAGGGCCCACGAGCAGTACTTC. Translated: CASSQESGRAHEQYF.